The 21 T cell receptor beta chains reported below all come from one sample, sequenced in a study of T cells in localized non-small cell lung cancer (dated by TCRdb to about 2020). Libraries came from the immunoSEQ multiplex PCR assay. Drawn from immuneACCESS, this table holds only the in-frame rearrangements with V and J called that TCRdb kept. Clones are partly lost; checked studies trace under half to an unresolved V gene and leave the rest unexplained. The sample records approximately 89,000 clones, about 78% of which are singletons. The ten most abundant clones make up 15% to 20% of the sample. The sample was PBMCs, taken before any cancer treatment. These TCRs come from a man aged 40 to 70 with stage II squamous cell lung carcinoma.

The CDR3: CASSISAPANEKLFF. In DNA, the CDR3 is TGTGCCAGTAGTATATCTGCCCCGGCAAATGAAAAACTGTTTTTT. The chain carries TRBV19 and TRBJ1-4, with no clear D. V was trimmed by 2 bases and J by 5 bases, leaving 12 bases between them. The CDR3 runs to 15 residues. The germline gives CDR1 LNHDA, CDR2 SQIVND (reference sequence).

The gene calls are TRBV5-4 and TRBJ1-6, with TRBD1 matching 7 bases. The CDR3 totals 15 residues. Germline CDR1 is SGHNT and CDR2 is YYREEE (reference sequence). V was clipped by 4 bases and J by 8 bases; unmatched bases: 9. In nucleotides, the CDR3 is TGTGCCAGCAGCAAACGACAGGGCACGGATTCACCCCTCCACTTT. The encoded protein is CASSKRQGTDSPLHF.

The chain recombines TRBV14 with TRBJ2-5, with 8 bases fitting TRBD1. J lost 5 bases, V lost 1 base, and 6 bases had no gene match. The CDR3 has 15 residues. The germline gives CDR1 SGHDN, CDR2 FVKESK. The CDR3 protein is CASSQATGVAETQYF. Here the CDR3 DNA reads TGTGCCAGCAGCCAAGCGACAGGGGTTGCGGAGACCCAGTACTTC. The variable domain in full, with the rest retrieved from reference TRBV14 and TRBJ2-5, is EAGVTQFPSHSVIEKGQTVTLRCDPISGHDNLYWYRRVMGKEIKFLLHFVKESKQDESGMPNNRFLAERTGGTYSTLKVQPAELEDSGVYFCASSQATGVAETQYFGPGTRLLVL.

The chain links TRBV7-3 to TRBJ2-2; no clear D gene. V dropped 1 base and J dropped 4 bases, with 7 bases sitting between them. Germline CDR1 SGHTA, CDR2 FQGTGA. The CDR3 runs 14 residues. The CDR3, as DNA: TGTGCCAGCAGCTTAAACATCATCACCGGGGAGCTGTTTTTT. It codes for CASSLNIITGELFF.

This chain joins TRBV19 and TRBJ1-2, with D uncertain. V was pared by 1 base and J by 1 base, with 10 bases between. The CDR3 sequence is 15 residues long. Germline loops: CDR1 LNHDA, CDR2 SQIVND (reference sequence). CDR3 sequence: CASSIATANNYGYTF. CDR3 DNA sequence: TGTGCCAGTAGTATAGCGACGGCGAATAACTATGGCTACACCTTC.

This clone was counted a single time. The CDR3: CASSDGTGINQPQHF. In DNA, the CDR3 is TGTGCCAGCAGTGACGGGACAGGGATCAATCAGCCCCAGCATTTT. The chain links TRBV6-1 to TRBJ1-5, with TRBD1 matching over 9 bases. The CDR3 sequence is 15 residues long. The V and J ends lost 3 bases and 3 bases, in that order; junction bases with no gene match: 3. Germline CDR1 reads MNHNS; CDR2 reads SASEGT.

This clone was observed a few times. The chain employs TRBV4-1 and TRBJ1-1; 8 bases map to TRBD1. Germline loops: CDR1 MGHRA, CDR2 YSYEKL. J was trimmed by 1 base and V by 3 bases; bases with no gene match: 4. The CDR3 length is 15 residues. In DNA, the CDR3 is TGCGCCAGCAGCCACTATGGACAGGGGAACACTGAAGCTTTCTTT. It specifies CASSHYGQGNTEAFF.

J is TRBJ1-5 and V is TRBV19; D may be TRBD1 (5 bases). The CDR3 contains 13 residues. V lost 5 bases, J lost 6 bases, and 11 bases lay in between. In germline, CDR1 is LNHDA, CDR2 SQIVND (reference sequence). CDR3 in DNA: TGTGCCAGTAGTCCCGGGGCAGGTCAGCCCCAGCATTTT. Its translation is CASSPGAGQPQHF.

This clone was recorded a few times. The chain has TRBV15 and TRBJ2-7; D possibly uses TRBD1 or TRBD2 (6 bases each). Looked up from germline, CDR1 is LNHNV and CDR2 is YYDKDF (reference sequence). This CDR3 comprises 13 residues. Between the trimmed V and J ends, which lost 3 bases and 4 bases, there was a span of 10 bases. CDR3 nucleotides: TGTGCCACCAGCAGGAGGGGGGTTTACGAGCAGTACTTC. Encoded protein: CATSRRGVYEQYF.

This clone showed up just once. The chain employs TRBV11-2 and TRBJ1-3, with TRBD1 matching 11 bases. The germline V gene encodes CDR1 SGHAT and CDR2 FQNNGV. Trimming at V came to 3 bases and at J to 3 bases, leaving 1 base not matched to a gene. The CDR3 has 15 residues. CDR3 in amino acids: CASSLGQGGGNTIYF. In DNA form, the CDR3 reads TGTGCCAGCAGCTTGGGACAGGGGGGTGGAAACACCATATATTTT.

The chain employs TRBV11-3 and TRBJ1-1, with TRBD1 matching over 10 bases. V dropped 6 bases and J dropped 7; count of bases not matched to a gene: 17. In germline, CDR1 is SGHNT, CDR2 YENEEA. The CDR3 is made up of 17 amino acids. The CDR3 sequence: CASRVQETGGEVHEAFF. The CDR3, as DNA: TGTGCCAGCAGAGTACAAGAGACAGGGGGCGAGGTCCATGAAGCTTTCTTT.

At least ten counts were recorded for this clone. Here the CDR3 DNA reads TGTGCCAGCAGCTTCCCGGGACAGGGTTCTGAAGCTTTCTTT. This translates into CASSFPGQGSEAFF. The chain combines TRBV7-6 with TRBJ1-1, with 9 bases identical to TRBD1. Germline assignment: CDR1 SGHVS and CDR2 FNYEAQ. V trimming: 3 bases; J trimming: 6 bases; junction bases outside the gene matches: 5. This CDR3 spans 14 amino acids.

The chain employs TRBV7-3 and TRBJ2-1, with TRBD2 identical over 11 bases. Germline V CDR1 and CDR2: SGHTA, FQGTGA. V dropped 2 bases and J dropped 10; count of bases not matched to a gene: 7. The CDR3 spans 15 residues. This chain's CDR3 is CASSLEGSGRAEQFF. CDR3 nucleotides: TGTGCCAGCAGCTTAGAAGGTAGCGGGAGGGCCGAGCAGTTCTTC.

The rearrangement joins TRBV7-9 to TRBJ1-1; 8 bases map to TRBD1. Germline V gene sequence: CDR1 SEHNR, CDR2 FQNEAQ (reference sequence). CDR3 length: 15 residues. V shed 5 bases, J shed 5 bases, and the junction held 10 bases outside the gene matches. CDR3 coding DNA: TGTGCCAGCAGCACACCAGGCAGGGGGCCAACTGAAGCTTTCTTT. Translating it yields CASSTPGRGPTEAFF.

This chain uses TRBV5-1 with TRBJ2-6, with unresolved D. This CDR3 comprises 14 residues. The V gene's germline CDR1 is SGHRS and CDR2 YFSETQ. V was pared by 6 bases and J by 0 bases, with 7 bases between. CDR3 amino acids: CASTRYSGANVLTF. The CDR3 coding sequence is TGCGCCAGCACAAGGTACTCTGGGGCCAACGTCCTGACTTTC.

The gene calls are TRBV18 and TRBJ2-3; 9 positions match TRBD1. The V and J ends lost 2 bases and 1 base, in that order; junction bases with no gene match: 13. The CDR3 is 19 amino acids. In germline, CDR1 is KGHSH, CDR2 LQKENI. CDR3 DNA: TGTGCCAGCTCACCATACTCGTTATCGGGACAGGGCGGCACAGATACGCAGTATTTT. Encoded protein: CASSPYSLSGQGGTDTQYF. Drawing the rest from reference TRBV18 and TRBJ2-3, the complete variable domain is NAGVMQNPRHLVRRRGQEARLRCSPMKGHSHVYWYRQLPEEGLKFMVYLQKENIIDESGMPKERFSAEFPKEGPSILRIQQVVRGDSAAYFCASSPYSLSGQGGTDTQYFGPGTRLTVL.

The rearrangement uses TRBV2 and TRBJ2-7; the match to TRBD1 covers 11 bases. CDR1 and CDR2 (germline): SNHLY, FYNNEI. The CDR3 contains 19 residues. Trimming cost V 6 bases and J 6 bases; bases outside gene matches: 22. CDR3 DNA sequence: TGTGCCAGCAGGGACCCGGGACAGGGGGGTCCCAAGGAGGGGCGCGAGCAGTACTTC. It yields the protein CASRDPGQGGPKEGREQYF.

Regarding this clone: Other DNA sequences in the sample encode the same CDR3. The CDR3 bases are TGTGCCAGCAGCTTGGACGGAGGGAACACTGAAGCTTTCTTT. It yields the protein CASSLDGGNTEAFF. The rearrangement joins TRBV5-4 to TRBJ1-1; D call uncertain. V gave up 0 bases and J gave up 1 base, with 7 bases separating them. This CDR3 spans 14 amino acids. Germline V gives CDR1 SGHNT, CDR2 YYREEE (reference sequence).

Here the CDR3 DNA reads TGTGCCAGCAGCGCCCTAGGGGTAGAGACCCAGTACTTC. Translated, it gives CASSALGVETQYF. The J gene is TRBJ2-5, the V gene TRBV27, with D perhaps matching TRBD1 (5 bases). Germline CDR1 reads MNHEY; CDR2 reads SMNVEV (reference sequence). This CDR3 spans 13 amino acids. Between the trimmed V and J ends, which lost 6 bases and 4 bases, there was a span of 12 bases.

The chain recombines TRBV27 with TRBJ1-1; possibly TRBD1 for D (5 bases). The V gene's germline CDR1 is MNHEY and CDR2 SMNVEV (reference sequence). The CDR3 extends over 15 amino acids. Trimming stripped 4 bases from V and 3 bases from J, with 15 bases between. DNA for the CDR3: TGTGCCAGCAGTTCCTCGATTGGGACGCACACTGAAGCTTTCTTT. Its translation is CASSSSIGTHTEAFF.

The rearrangement joins TRBV9 to TRBJ1-2, with D maybe TRBD1 (6 bases). V lost 4 bases, J lost 4 bases, and 14 bases lay in between. CDR3 length equals 14 residues. Germline CDR1 reads SGDLS; CDR2 reads YYNGEE. This CDR3 reads CASSSDTGFYGYTF. The CDR3 nucleotides read TGTGCCAGCAGCTCAGACACAGGGTTCTATGGCTACACCTTC.